Presented here are 3 T cell receptor beta chains from one specimen sequenced in a study of Ad26.COV2.S vaccination and SARS-CoV-2 variants. Specified treatment: around 19 received Ad26.COV2.S at low or high dose, single or two shots; 5 received placebo; per-sample allocation not given. The samples date from day 63 after the first vaccine or placebo injection. The protocol was immunoSEQ multiplex PCR, while the TCRdb copy is restricted to in-frame clones and leaves out a portion. Among roughly 300,000 clones listed, about 88% were seen once. The starting material was peripheral blood, obtained in a trial of Ad26.COV2.S vaccine versus placebo. The receptors were gathered from a person between 18 and 65 years old who received the Ad26.COV2.S COVID-19 vaccine or a placebo.

This rearrangement joins TRBV15 to TRBJ2-2, with 7 bases matching TRBD1. This CDR3 contains 17 residues. Germline V gives CDR1 LNHNV, CDR2 YYDKDF (reference sequence). V gave up 2 bases and J gave up 5 bases; unmatched junction bases: 11. The CDR3 spells CATSRRETGPLTGELFF. CDR3 DNA: TGTGCCACCAGCAGAAGAGAGACAGGGCCTTTAACCGGGGAGCTGTTTTTT.

In DNA, the CDR3 is TGTGCCAGCAGCACGACTAGTATCTGGGAGCTGTTTTTT. Residues: CASSTTSIWELFF. This sequence joins TRBV7-3 and TRBJ2-2; TRBD2 is a possible D gene (6 bases). The germline V gene has CDR1 SGHTA and CDR2 FQGTGA. V lost 5 bases and J lost 9, with 13 bases in between. There are 13 residues in the CDR3.

The chain combines TRBV4-3 with TRBJ1-3; no definite D call. V was clipped by 0 bases and J by 4 bases, with 13 bases between them. This CDR3 contains 16 residues. CDR1 LGHNA and CDR2 YSLEER come from the germline V gene. Here the CDR3 reads CASSQDESLAGNTIYF. DNA for the CDR3: TGCGCCAGCAGCCAAGATGAGAGCCTCGCGGGAAACACCATATATTTT.